This record covers a single T cell receptor beta chain. Its antigen has not been determined. No clone much larger than this one lies a single base away; base qualities are absent. The sample belongs to a study of Siglec-9 on CD8 T cells in melanoma (dated by TCRdb to the late 2010s). Context from the whole study: In this study, researchers looked at how Siglec-9 is expressed on CD8+ T cells and what Siglec-9 does to regulate T cells within the melanoma tumor microenvironment.

Paper-wide results and their limitations: Siglec-9 was reported to mark and regulate an effector memory CD8+ T-cell subset that appeared to accumulate within melanoma tumors.

Reading from cysteine to phenylalanine, the CDR3 counts 13 amino acids. The DNA shown is the 39-base CDR3, in frame from base 1. CDR1 LNHDA and CDR2 SQIVND were looked up in the germline V gene (reference sequence). V is clipped by 8 bases and J by 1 base, and the sequence between their germline boundaries is 11 bases long. The library was obtained by the immunoSEQ multiplex PCR assay. TCRdb stores this immuneACCESS table with in-frame sequences only. Part of the clones is absent; in the studies checked, under half of the shortfall reflects unresolved V genes, and no reason is known for the rest. The sample data list 1,400 or so clones, and 55% to 65% of these were observed just once. Clones ranked in the top ten supply approximately 15% of the sample.

The sample comprised Siglec-9+ CD8+ T cells sorted from blood. Taken with the paper, the label for cell subset or site translates to: CD8 T cells expressing Siglec-9. This TCR was sampled from a human donor in good health. The chain links TRBV19 with TRBJ1-2, and perhaps TRBD1 as D gene, on 5 matching bases. For the CDR3, the sequence is CASSQGVNYGYTF. In nucleotides, the sequence is TGTGCCAGTTCGCAAGGGGTTAACTATGGCTACACCTTC.